Listed below are T cell receptor beta chains from one sample, sequenced in a study of a mutant IDH1 vaccine in newly diagnosed glioma. Clones were read by immunoSEQ multiplex PCR, and TCRdb kept only the in-frame ones, dropping some. Of about 30,000 clones listed, around 87% are singletons. Their antigen targets remain unknown. The input for sequencing was peripheral blood mononuclear cells (PBMCs), taken from a glioma patient whose treatment included an IDH1 peptide vaccine. These receptors all stem from a woman aged 40 to 49 with glioma. Some clones in this sample may be carry-over from other donors' samples. The CDR3 runs from the conserved cysteine through the conserved F or W. Fields, in order: CDR3 length, V gene, J gene, clone size, D gene, CDR3 protein, CDR3 DNA. A D gene is named only where the DNA matches it firmly. Rows may omit the clone size; those that give it use once, few, many or a size class.

CDR3 length: 16; V gene: TRBV9; J gene: TRBJ2-3; clone size: NA; D gene: NA; CDR3 protein: CASSVSVGTSTDTQYF; CDR3 DNA: TGTGCCAGCAGCGTATCAGTCGGGACTAGCACAGATACGCAGTATTTT
CDR3 length: 14; V gene: TRBV18; J gene: TRBJ1-5; clone size: NA; D gene: NA; CDR3 protein: CASSPGGLNQPQHF; CDR3 DNA: TGTGCCAGCTCCCCCGGGGGTTTGAATCAGCCCCAGCATTTT
CDR3 length: 11; V gene: TRBV27; J gene: TRBJ2-3; clone size: NA; D gene: NA; CDR3 protein: CASRWIDTQYF; CDR3 DNA: TGTGCCAGCCGGTGGATAGATACGCAGTATTTT
CDR3 length: 17; V gene: TRBV4-2; J gene: TRBJ2-2; clone size: NA; D gene: NA; CDR3 protein: CASSQVKSAQNTGELFF; CDR3 DNA: TGTGCCAGCAGCCAAGTGAAGAGCGCTCAGAACACCGGGGAGCTGTTTTTT
CDR3 length: 15; V gene: TRBV5-1; J gene: TRBJ1-4; clone size: few; D gene: NA; CDR3 protein: CASSLVGSTNEKLFF; CDR3 DNA: TGCGCCAGCAGCCTCGTTGGTTCTACTAATGAAAAACTGTTTTTT
CDR3 length: 13; V gene: TRBV19; J gene: TRBJ2-7; clone size: NA; D gene: NA; CDR3 protein: CASSRGTAYEQYF; CDR3 DNA: TGTGCCAGTAGTCGCGGGACCGCCTACGAGCAGTACTTC
CDR3 length: 14; V gene: TRBV29-1; J gene: TRBJ1-2; clone size: NA; D gene: NA; CDR3 protein: CSVEDRQAYYGYTF; CDR3 DNA: TGCAGCGTTGAAGACCGACAGGCGTACTATGGCTACACCTTC
CDR3 length: 13; V gene: TRBV29-1; J gene: TRBJ2-3; clone size: NA; D gene: NA; CDR3 protein: CSVELGRTDTQYF; CDR3 DNA: TGCAGCGTTGAGTTGGGGCGGACAGATACGCAGTATTTT
CDR3 length: 12; V gene: TRBV9; J gene: TRBJ2-1; clone size: NA; D gene: NA; CDR3 protein: CASSVGRDEQFF; CDR3 DNA: TGTGCCAGCAGCGTAGGTCGGGACGAGCAGTTCTTC
CDR3 length: 15; V gene: TRBV6-5; J gene: TRBJ1-1; clone size: NA; D gene: NA; CDR3 protein: CASSYEVSYNTEAFF; CDR3 DNA: TGTGCCAGCAGTTACGAGGTCAGCTATAACACTGAAGCTTTCTTT
CDR3 length: 13; V gene: TRBV5-1; J gene: TRBJ2-1; clone size: NA; D gene: TRBD2; CDR3 protein: CASSLYGRNEQFF; CDR3 DNA: TGCGCCAGCAGCTTGTACGGGAGGAATGAGCAGTTCTTC
CDR3 length: 11; V gene: TRBV20-1; J gene: TRBJ2-7; clone size: few; D gene: NA; CDR3 protein: CSAVGEDEQYF; CDR3 DNA: TGCAGTGCCGTGGGTGAGGACGAGCAGTACTTC
CDR3 length: 14; V gene: TRBV4-3; J gene: TRBJ2-3; clone size: NA; D gene: NA; CDR3 protein: CASSQGKGADTQYF; CDR3 DNA: TGCGCCAGCAGCCAAGGAAAGGGTGCAGATACGCAGTATTTT
CDR3 length: 13; V gene: TRBV5-5; J gene: TRBJ1-1; clone size: NA; D gene: NA; CDR3 protein: CASSPSGNTEAFF; CDR3 DNA: TGTGCCAGCAGTCCGTCAGGCAACACTGAAGCTTTCTTT
CDR3 length: 14; V gene: TRBV5-1; J gene: TRBJ2-7; clone size: NA; D gene: TRBD2; CDR3 protein: CASSFSGTMAEQYF; CDR3 DNA: TGCGCCAGCAGCTTTAGCGGGACCATGGCCGAGCAGTACTTC
CDR3 length: 12; V gene: TRBV10-3; J gene: TRBJ2-3; clone size: few; D gene: NA; CDR3 protein: CAVSSSTDTQYF; CDR3 DNA: TGTGCCGTCTCCTCTAGCACAGATACGCAGTATTTT
CDR3 length: 16; V gene: TRBV27; J gene: TRBJ2-5; clone size: NA; D gene: TRBD2; CDR3 protein: CASSLSSAGGQETQYF; CDR3 DNA: TGTGCCAGCAGTTTGTCGTCAGCGGGAGGTCAAGAGACCCAGTACTTC
CDR3 length: 11; V gene: TRBV29-1; J gene: TRBJ2-5; clone size: NA; D gene: NA; CDR3 protein: CSYWYQETQYF; CDR3 DNA: TGCAGCTATTGGTACCAAGAGACCCAGTACTTC
CDR3 length: 20; V gene: TRBV4-2; J gene: TRBJ2-2; clone size: NA; D gene: TRBD2; CDR3 protein: CASSHVTGFVGLGDTGELFF; CDR3 DNA: TGTGCCAGCAGCCACGTTACCGGTTTCGTTGGACTAGGCGACACCGGGGAGCTGTTTTTT
CDR3 length: 11; V gene: TRBV21-1; J gene: TRBJ1-6; clone size: NA; D gene: NA; CDR3 protein: CASRRNSPLHF; CDR3 DNA: TGTGCCAGTAGACGGAATTCACCCCTCCACTTT
CDR3 length: 15; V gene: TRBV27; J gene: TRBJ1-5; clone size: NA; D gene: TRBD1; CDR3 protein: CASSLGQGAGQPQHF; CDR3 DNA: TGTGCCAGCAGCCTAGGACAGGGGGCAGGTCAGCCCCAGCATTTT
CDR3 length: 15; V gene: TRBV19; J gene: TRBJ1-5; clone size: NA; D gene: NA; CDR3 protein: CASSGSARRVEPQHF; CDR3 DNA: TGTGCCAGTAGTGGATCGGCAAGACGAGTTGAGCCCCAGCATTTT
CDR3 length: 14; V gene: TRBV6-1; J gene: TRBJ2-7; clone size: NA; D gene: NA; CDR3 protein: CASSAGAGTYEQYF; CDR3 DNA: TGTGCCAGCAGTGCAGGGGCGGGCACCTACGAGCAGTACTTC
CDR3 length: 16; V gene: TRBV6-6; J gene: TRBJ2-1; clone size: once; D gene: TRBD2; CDR3 protein: CASSYGLAGLRTEQFF; CDR3 DNA: TGTGCCAGCAGTTACGGCCTAGCGGGGCTTCGAACTGAGCAGTTCTTC
CDR3 length: 14; V gene: TRBV27; J gene: TRBJ2-7; clone size: NA; D gene: NA; CDR3 protein: CASRPRTEAYEQYF; CDR3 DNA: TGTGCCAGCAGGCCGAGGACAGAAGCCTACGAGCAGTACTTC
CDR3 length: 12; V gene: TRBV27; J gene: TRBJ2-1; clone size: NA; D gene: NA; CDR3 protein: CASSLGPNEQFF; CDR3 DNA: TGTGCCAGCAGTTTAGGGCCCAATGAGCAGTTCTTC
CDR3 length: 14; V gene: TRBV2; J gene: TRBJ2-2; clone size: NA; D gene: NA; CDR3 protein: CAAGFTRAAGELFF; CDR3 DNA: TGTGCCGCCGGGTTCACGAGGGCAGCCGGGGAGCTGTTTTTT
CDR3 length: 17; V gene: TRBV4-2; J gene: TRBJ1-3; clone size: NA; D gene: NA; CDR3 protein: CASSQAGTISRGNTIYF; CDR3 DNA: TGTGCCAGCAGCCAGGCCGGGACAATCTCGAGAGGAAACACCATATATTTT
CDR3 length: 13; V gene: TRBV7-2; J gene: TRBJ2-1; clone size: NA; D gene: NA; CDR3 protein: CASSLYRRNEQFF; CDR3 DNA: TGTGCCAGCAGCTTATATAGGCGCAATGAGCAGTTCTTC
CDR3 length: 13; V gene: TRBV6-6; J gene: TRBJ1-1; clone size: NA; D gene: NA; CDR3 protein: CASSYSGWTEAFF; CDR3 DNA: TGTGCCAGCAGTTACTCGGGATGGACTGAAGCTTTCTTT
CDR3 length: 16; V gene: TRBV11-3; J gene: TRBJ2-2; clone size: few; D gene: NA; CDR3 protein: CASSLGSTGSTGELFF; CDR3 DNA: TGTGCCAGCAGCTTGGGATCGACAGGCTCCACCGGGGAGCTGTTTTTT
CDR3 length: 13; V gene: TRBV19; J gene: TRBJ1-5; clone size: few; D gene: NA; CDR3 protein: CASKATRISPSIF; CDR3 DNA: NA
CDR3 length: 13; V gene: TRBV2; J gene: TRBJ1-1; clone size: once; D gene: NA; CDR3 protein: CASMRSPDTEAFF; CDR3 DNA: TGTGCCAGCATGAGGTCCCCGGACACTGAAGCTTTCTTT
CDR3 length: 20; V gene: TRBV6-1; J gene: TRBJ2-6; clone size: NA; D gene: TRBD2; CDR3 protein: CASSDPGGAGGLSGANVLTF; CDR3 DNA: TGTGCCAGCAGTGACCCCGGGGGGGCGGGGGGCCTCTCTGGGGCCAACGTCCTGACTTTC
CDR3 length: 14; V gene: TRBV7-9; J gene: TRBJ2-1; clone size: NA; D gene: NA; CDR3 protein: CASSFRGLYNEQFF; CDR3 DNA: TGTGCCAGCAGCTTCCGGGGGCTATACAATGAGCAGTTCTTC
CDR3 length: 21; V gene: TRBV13; J gene: TRBJ2-6; clone size: NA; D gene: TRBD1; CDR3 protein: CASSLGLRDRGKRSGANVLTF; CDR3 DNA: TGTGCCAGCAGCTTAGGCCTCCGGGACAGGGGAAAGAGGTCTGGGGCCAACGTCCTGACTTTC
CDR3 length: 15; V gene: TRBV6-5; J gene: TRBJ1-2; clone size: NA; D gene: NA; CDR3 protein: CASSKRFRTALTYTF; CDR3 DNA: TGTGCCAGCAGTAAGCGATTCCGGACGGCCTTAACCTACACCTTC
CDR3 length: 13; V gene: TRBV7-3; J gene: TRBJ2-5; clone size: once; D gene: NA; CDR3 protein: CASSLDRRETQYF; CDR3 DNA: TGTGCCAGCAGCCTTGACAGGAGGGAGACCCAGTACTTC
CDR3 length: 15; V gene: TRBV4-1; J gene: TRBJ2-7; clone size: once; D gene: NA; CDR3 protein: CASSPPLARSYEQYF; CDR3 DNA: TGCGCCAGCAGCCCCCCGTTGGCGCGCTCCTACGAGCAGTACTTC
CDR3 length: 13; V gene: TRBV16; J gene: TRBJ1-6; clone size: NA; D gene: NA; CDR3 protein: CASSLDTNSPLHF; CDR3 DNA: TGTGCCAGCAGCCTAGACACGAATTCACCCCTCCACTTT
CDR3 length: 15; V gene: TRBV6-4; J gene: TRBJ2-2; clone size: NA; D gene: NA; CDR3 protein: CASSDKGEHTGELFF; CDR3 DNA: TGTGCCAGCAGTGACAAGGGGGAACACACCGGGGAGCTGTTTTTT
CDR3 length: 14; V gene: TRBV28; J gene: TRBJ2-7; clone size: NA; D gene: NA; CDR3 protein: CATYNQAVTYEQYF; CDR3 DNA: TGTGCCACTTACAACCAGGCAGTCACCTACGAGCAGTACTTC
CDR3 length: 13; V gene: TRBV7-3; J gene: TRBJ2-5; clone size: NA; D gene: NA; CDR3 protein: CASSLVPSGPQYF; CDR3 DNA: TGTGCCAGCAGCTTGGTCCCTTCAGGACCCCAGTACTTC
CDR3 length: 15; V gene: TRBV4-2; J gene: TRBJ2-6; clone size: once; D gene: TRBD1; CDR3 protein: CASGQALPGANVLTF; CDR3 DNA: TGTGCCAGCGGACAGGCTCTACCTGGGGCCAACGTCCTGACTTTC
CDR3 length: 13; V gene: TRBV10-3; J gene: TRBJ2-7; clone size: NA; D gene: TRBD2; CDR3 protein: CAISVAGMYEQYF; CDR3 DNA: TGTGCCATCAGTGTAGCGGGAATGTACGAGCAGTACTTC